This note documents a single T cell receptor (beta chain) sequence. Authors' analysis steps: It was from reference gene primer amplification that nucleated cell counts were estimated. Here immunoSEQ multiplex PCR was the method, and the copy in TCRdb shows in-frame clones only, minus some. The V and J calls and clone size come from that table; D and trimming were worked out from the DNA. This sample has approximately 97,000 clones, with about nine tenths found just once. The CDR3 spans 15 residues. In germline, CDR1 is SEHNR, CDR2 FQNEAQ (reference sequence). Deletions cut 1 base from V and 8 bases from J, with 15 bases between. These data come from a study of blood T cell repertoires in COVID-19. For the study at large: COVID-19 samples collected from the United States, Italy and Spain covered acute and convalescent phases. Nucleic acid was either cDNA or gDNA, and it came from T cells, B-cell-depleted T cells, or PBMCs.

The sequenced sample consisted of peripheral blood. V gene TRBV7-9 combines with J gene TRBJ2-1; a possible D gene is TRBD1 (5 bases). The sequence was collected from a woman aged 50 to 65 with COVID-19, enrolled during active disease. CDR3 amino acids: CASSLVVGPSDEQFF. The CDR3 nucleotides are TGTGCCAGCAGCTTAGTCGTGGGGCCAAGCGATGAGCAGTTCTTC.